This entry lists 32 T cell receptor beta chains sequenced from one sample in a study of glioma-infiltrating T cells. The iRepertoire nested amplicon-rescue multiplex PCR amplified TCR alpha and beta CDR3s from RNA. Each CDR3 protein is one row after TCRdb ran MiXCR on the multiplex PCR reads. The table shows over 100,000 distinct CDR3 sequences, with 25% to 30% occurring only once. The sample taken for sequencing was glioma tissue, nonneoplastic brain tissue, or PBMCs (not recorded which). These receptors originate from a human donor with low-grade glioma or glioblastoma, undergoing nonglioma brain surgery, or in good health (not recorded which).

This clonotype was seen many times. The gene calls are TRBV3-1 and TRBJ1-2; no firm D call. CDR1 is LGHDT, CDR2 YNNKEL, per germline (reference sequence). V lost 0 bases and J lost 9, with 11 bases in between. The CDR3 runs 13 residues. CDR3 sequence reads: CASSQEGYPRYTF. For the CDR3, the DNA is TGTGCCAGCAGCCAAGAGGGGTATCCGCGCTACACCTTC.

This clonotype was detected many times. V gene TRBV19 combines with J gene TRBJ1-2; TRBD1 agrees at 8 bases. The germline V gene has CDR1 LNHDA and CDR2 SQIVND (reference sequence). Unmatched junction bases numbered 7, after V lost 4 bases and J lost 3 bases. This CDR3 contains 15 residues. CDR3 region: CASSRTGQAHYGYTF. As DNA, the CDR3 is TGTGCCAGTAGTAGAACGGGACAGGCGCACTATGGCTACACCTTC. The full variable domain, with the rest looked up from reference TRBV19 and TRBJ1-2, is DGGITQSPKYLFRKEGQNVTLSCEQNLNHDAMYWYRQDPGQGLRLIYYSQIVNDFQKGDIAEGYSVSREKKESFPLTVTSAQKNPTAFYLCASSRTGQAHYGYTFGSGTRLTVV.

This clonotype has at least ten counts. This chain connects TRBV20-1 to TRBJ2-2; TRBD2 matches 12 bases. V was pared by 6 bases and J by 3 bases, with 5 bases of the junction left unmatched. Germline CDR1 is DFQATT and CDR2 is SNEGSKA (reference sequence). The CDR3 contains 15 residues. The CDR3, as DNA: TGCAGTGCGCACCGACTAGCGGGAGACACCGGGGAGCTGTTTTTT. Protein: CSAHRLAGDTGELFF.

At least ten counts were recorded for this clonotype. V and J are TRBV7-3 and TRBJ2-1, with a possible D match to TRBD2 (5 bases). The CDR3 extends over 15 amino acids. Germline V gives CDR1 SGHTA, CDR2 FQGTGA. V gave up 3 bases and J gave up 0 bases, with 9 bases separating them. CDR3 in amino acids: CASSFSVNSYNEQFF. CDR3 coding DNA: TGTGCCAGCAGCTTTAGCGTAAACTCCTACAATGAGCAGTTCTTC.

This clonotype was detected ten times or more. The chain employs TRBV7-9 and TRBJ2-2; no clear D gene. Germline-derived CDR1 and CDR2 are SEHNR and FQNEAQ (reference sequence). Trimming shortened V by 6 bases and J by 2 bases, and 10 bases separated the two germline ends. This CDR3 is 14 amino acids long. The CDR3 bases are TGTGCCAGCAGTCAACGGATCAACACCGGGGAGCTGTTTTTT. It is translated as CASSQRINTGELFF.

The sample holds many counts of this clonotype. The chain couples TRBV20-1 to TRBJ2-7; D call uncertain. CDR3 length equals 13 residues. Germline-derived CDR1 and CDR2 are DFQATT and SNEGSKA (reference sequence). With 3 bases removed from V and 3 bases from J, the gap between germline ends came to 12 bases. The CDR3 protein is CSARTLTLYEQYF. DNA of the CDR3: TGCAGTGCTAGGACGTTGACACTCTACGAGCAGTACTTC.

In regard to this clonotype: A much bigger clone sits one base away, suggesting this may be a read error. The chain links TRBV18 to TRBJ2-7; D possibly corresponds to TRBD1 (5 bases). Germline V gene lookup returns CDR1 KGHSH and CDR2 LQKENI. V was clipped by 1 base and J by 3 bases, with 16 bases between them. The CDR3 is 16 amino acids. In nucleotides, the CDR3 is TGTGCCAGCTCACCACATGGGGTAGGGCAGGGCTACGAGCAGTACTTC. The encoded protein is CASSPHGVGQGYEQYF.

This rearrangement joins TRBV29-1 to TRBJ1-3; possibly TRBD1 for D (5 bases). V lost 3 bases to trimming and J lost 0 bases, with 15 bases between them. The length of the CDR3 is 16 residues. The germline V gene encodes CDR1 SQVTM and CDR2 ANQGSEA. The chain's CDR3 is CSVEGVRSHSGNTIYF. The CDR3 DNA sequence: TGCAGCGTTGAGGGGGTTAGGTCTCACTCTGGAAACACCATATATTTT.

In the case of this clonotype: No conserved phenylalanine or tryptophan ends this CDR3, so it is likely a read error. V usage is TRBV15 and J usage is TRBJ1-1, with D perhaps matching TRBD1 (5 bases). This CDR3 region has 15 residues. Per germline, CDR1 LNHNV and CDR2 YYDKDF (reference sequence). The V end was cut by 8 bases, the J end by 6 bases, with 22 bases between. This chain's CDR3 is CATGTIDSPHAEAFI. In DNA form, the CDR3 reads TGTGCCACCGGCACTATCGACAGCCCCCACGCTGAAGCTTTCATT.

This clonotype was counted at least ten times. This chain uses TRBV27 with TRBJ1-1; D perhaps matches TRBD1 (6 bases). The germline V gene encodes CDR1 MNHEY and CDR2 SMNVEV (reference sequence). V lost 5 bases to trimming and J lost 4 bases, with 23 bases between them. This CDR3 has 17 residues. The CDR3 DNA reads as TGTGCCAGCAGTCCTTTTATTGTACAGGGTAGGATCACTGAAGCTTTCTTT. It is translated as CASSPFIVQGRITEAFF.

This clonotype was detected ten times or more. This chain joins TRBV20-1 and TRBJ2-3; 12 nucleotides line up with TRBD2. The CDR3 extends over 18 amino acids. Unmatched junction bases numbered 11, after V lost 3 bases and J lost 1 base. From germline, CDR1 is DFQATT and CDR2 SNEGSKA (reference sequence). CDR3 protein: CSASDPGTSGHRTDTQYF. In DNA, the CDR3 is TGCAGTGCTAGCGACCCTGGGACTAGCGGGCATCGCACAGATACGCAGTATTTT.

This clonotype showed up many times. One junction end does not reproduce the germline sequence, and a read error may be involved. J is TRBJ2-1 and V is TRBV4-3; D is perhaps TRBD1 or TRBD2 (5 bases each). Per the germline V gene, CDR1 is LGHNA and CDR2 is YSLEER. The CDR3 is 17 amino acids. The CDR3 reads CASSQEGTVDSHNEQFF. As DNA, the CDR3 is TGCGCCAGCAGCCAAGAGGGGACCGTGGACTCCCACAATGAGCAGTTCTTC.

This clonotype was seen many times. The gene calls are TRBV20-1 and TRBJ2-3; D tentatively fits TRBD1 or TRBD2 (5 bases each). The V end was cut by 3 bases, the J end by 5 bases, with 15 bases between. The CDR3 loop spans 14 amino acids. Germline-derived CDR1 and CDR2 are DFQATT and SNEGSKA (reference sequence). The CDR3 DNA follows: TGCAGTGCTAGGACCCTAGGGGACCTAGATACGCAGTATTTT. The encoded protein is CSARTLGDLDTQYF.

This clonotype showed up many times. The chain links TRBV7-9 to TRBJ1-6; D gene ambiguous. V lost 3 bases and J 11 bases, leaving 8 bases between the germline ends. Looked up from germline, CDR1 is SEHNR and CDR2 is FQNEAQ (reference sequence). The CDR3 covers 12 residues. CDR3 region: CASSLEGTPLHF. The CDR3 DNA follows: TGTGCCAGCAGCTTGGAGGGCACACCCCTCCACTTT.

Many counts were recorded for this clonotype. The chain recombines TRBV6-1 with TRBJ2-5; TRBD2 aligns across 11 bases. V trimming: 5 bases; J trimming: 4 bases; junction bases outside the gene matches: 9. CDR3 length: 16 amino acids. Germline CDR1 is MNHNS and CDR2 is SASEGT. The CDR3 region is CASSYGSGRVTETQYF. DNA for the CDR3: TGTGCCAGCAGTTACGGTAGCGGGAGGGTTACAGAGACCCAGTACTTC.

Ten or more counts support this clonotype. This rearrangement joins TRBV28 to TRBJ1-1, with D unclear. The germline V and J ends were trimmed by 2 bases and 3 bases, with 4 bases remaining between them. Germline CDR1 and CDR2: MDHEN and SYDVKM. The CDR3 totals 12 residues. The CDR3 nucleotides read TGTGCCAGCAGTTTAACCTACACTGAAGCTTTCTTT. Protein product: CASSLTYTEAFF.

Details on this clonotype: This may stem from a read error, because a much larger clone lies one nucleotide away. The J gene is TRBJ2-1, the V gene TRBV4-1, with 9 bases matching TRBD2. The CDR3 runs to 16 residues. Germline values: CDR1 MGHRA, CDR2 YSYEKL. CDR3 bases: TGCGCCAGCAGCAAAGATGCTCTAGCGGGGTACAATGAGCAGTTCTTC. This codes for CASSKDALAGYNEQFF.

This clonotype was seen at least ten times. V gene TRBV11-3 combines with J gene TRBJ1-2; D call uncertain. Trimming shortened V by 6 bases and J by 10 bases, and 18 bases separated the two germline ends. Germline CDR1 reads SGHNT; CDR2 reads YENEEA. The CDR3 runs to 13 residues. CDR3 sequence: CASSSRQADAYTF. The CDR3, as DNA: TGTGCCAGCAGTTCCCGCCAGGCCGATGCCTACACCTTC.

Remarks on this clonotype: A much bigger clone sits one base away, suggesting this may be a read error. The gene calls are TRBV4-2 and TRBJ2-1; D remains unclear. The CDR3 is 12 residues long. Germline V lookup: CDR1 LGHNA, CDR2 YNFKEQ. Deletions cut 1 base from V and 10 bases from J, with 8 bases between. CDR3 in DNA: TGTGCCAGCAGCCAAGTACTATGGGAGCAGTTCTTC. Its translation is CASSQVLWEQFF.

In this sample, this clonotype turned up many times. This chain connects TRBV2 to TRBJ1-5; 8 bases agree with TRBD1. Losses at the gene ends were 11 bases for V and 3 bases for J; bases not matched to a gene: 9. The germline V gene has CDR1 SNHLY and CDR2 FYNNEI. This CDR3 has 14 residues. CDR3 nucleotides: TGTGCCTGCCGCCGGACAGGGTACAATCAGCCCCAGCATTTT. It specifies CACRRTGYNQPQHF.

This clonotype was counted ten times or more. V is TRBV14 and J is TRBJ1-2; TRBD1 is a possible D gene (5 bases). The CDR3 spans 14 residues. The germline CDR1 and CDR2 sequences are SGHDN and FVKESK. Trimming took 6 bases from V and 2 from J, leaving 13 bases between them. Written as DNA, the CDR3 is TGTGCCAGCAGTCCCGGGACGGCAAACTATGGCTACACCTTC. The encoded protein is CASSPGTANYGYTF.

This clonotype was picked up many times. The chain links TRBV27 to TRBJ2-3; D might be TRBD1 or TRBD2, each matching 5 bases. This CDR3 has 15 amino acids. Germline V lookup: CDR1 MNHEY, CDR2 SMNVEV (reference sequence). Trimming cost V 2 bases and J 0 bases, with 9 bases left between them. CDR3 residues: CASSLRGGSTDTQYF. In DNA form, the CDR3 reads TGTGCCAGCAGTTTACGTGGGGGTAGCACAGATACGCAGTATTTT.

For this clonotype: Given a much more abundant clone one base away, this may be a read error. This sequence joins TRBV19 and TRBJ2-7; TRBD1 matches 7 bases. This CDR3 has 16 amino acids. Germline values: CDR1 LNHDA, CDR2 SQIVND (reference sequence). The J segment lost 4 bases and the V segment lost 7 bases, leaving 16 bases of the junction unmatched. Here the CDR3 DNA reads TGTGCCAGTACCCCTAGTCTCGGGACAGCCTATTACGAGCAGTACTTC. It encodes CASTPSLGTAYYEQYF.

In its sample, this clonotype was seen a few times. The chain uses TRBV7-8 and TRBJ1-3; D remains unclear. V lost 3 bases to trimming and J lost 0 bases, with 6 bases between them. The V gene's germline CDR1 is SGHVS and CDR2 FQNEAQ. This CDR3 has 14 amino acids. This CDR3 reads CASSFRNSGNTIYF. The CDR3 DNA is TGTGCCAGCAGCTTTCGTAACTCTGGAAACACCATATATTTT.

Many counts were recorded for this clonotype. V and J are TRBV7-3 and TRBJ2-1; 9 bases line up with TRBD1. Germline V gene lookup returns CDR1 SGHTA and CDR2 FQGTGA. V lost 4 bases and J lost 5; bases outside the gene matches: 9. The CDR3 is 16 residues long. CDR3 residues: CASSSAGTGYDNEQFF. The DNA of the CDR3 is TGTGCCAGCAGCTCCGCCGGGACAGGGTATGACAATGAGCAGTTCTTC.

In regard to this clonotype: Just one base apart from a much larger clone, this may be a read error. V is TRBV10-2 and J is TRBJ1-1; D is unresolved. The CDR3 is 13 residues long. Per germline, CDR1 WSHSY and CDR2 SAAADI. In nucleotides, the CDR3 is TGCTCCAGCAGTGAGTCAAAGAACACTGAAGCTTTCTTT. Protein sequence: CSSSESKNTEAFF.

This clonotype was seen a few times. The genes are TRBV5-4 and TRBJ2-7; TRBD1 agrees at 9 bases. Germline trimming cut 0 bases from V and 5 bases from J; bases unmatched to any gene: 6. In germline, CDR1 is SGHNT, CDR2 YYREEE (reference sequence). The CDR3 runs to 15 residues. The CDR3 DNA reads TGTGCCAGCAGCTTGGGGGGACAGGGTTTCCACGAGCAGTACTTC. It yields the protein CASSLGGQGFHEQYF.

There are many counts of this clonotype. Here the CDR3 reads CASSPIDSLNYGYTF. As DNA, the CDR3 is TGTGCCAGCTCACCAATCGACAGCTTAAACTATGGCTACACCTTC. This chain uses TRBV18 with TRBJ1-2; possible D gene TRBD1, 5 bases. Germline CDR1 is KGHSH and CDR2 is LQKENI. The CDR3 is 15 amino acids. The V end lost 2 bases, the J end lost 2 bases, and 12 bases lay between the germline ends.

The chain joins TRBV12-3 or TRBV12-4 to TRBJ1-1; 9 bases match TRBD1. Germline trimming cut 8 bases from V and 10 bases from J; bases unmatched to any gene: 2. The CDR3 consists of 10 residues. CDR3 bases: TGTGCCAGCGGGGGACAGGGAGCTTTCTTT. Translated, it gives CASGGQGAFF.

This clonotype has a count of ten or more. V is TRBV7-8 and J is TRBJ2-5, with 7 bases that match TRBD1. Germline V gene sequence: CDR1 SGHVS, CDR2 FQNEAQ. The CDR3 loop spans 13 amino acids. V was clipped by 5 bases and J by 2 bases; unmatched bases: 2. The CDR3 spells CASSRDRQETQYF. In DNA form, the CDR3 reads TGTGCCAGCAGCAGGGACAGACAAGAGACCCAGTACTTC. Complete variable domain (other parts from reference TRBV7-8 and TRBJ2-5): GAGVSQSPRYKVAKRGQDVALRCDPISGHVSLFWYQQALGQGPEFLTYFQNEAQLDKSGLPSDRFFAERPEGSVSTLKIQRTQQEDSAVYLCASSRDRQETQYFGPGTRLLVL.

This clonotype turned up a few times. This CDR3 is CSVGGSGQPQHF. The CDR3 DNA is TGCAGCGTTGGAGGGTCGGGGCAGCCCCAGCATTTT. The chain uses TRBV29-1 and TRBJ1-5; no clear D. Trimming shortened V by 4 bases and J by 7 bases, and 11 bases separated the two germline ends. The CDR3 contains 12 residues. Germline-derived CDR1 and CDR2 are SQVTM and ANQGSEA.

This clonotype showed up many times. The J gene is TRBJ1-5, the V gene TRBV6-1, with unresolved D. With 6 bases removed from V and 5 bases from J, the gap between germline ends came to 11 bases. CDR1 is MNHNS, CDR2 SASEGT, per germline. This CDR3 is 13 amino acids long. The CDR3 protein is CASRLGVYQPQHF. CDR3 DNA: TGTGCCAGCAGATTAGGAGTTTATCAGCCCCAGCATTTT.